Sequencing of this TCR beta chain was carried out in a study of blood T cell repertoires in COVID-19 (dated by TCRdb to 2018 to 2020). Turning to the overall study: The collaborator samples originated in the United States, Italy and Spain and spanned the acute and convalescent phases of COVID-19. The prospective study material was composed of cDNA or gDNA derived from T cells, B-cell-depleted T cells, or PBMCs. Subjects who had been exposed to COVID-19, were actively infected with it, or had recovered from it provided the deeply sampled blood TCRbeta repertoires that made up the dataset. A freely available public database, intended as a resource for researchers studying the immune response to SARS-CoV-2, is where the repertoires were released. The samples were drawn from the first 160 participants of the ongoing ImmuneRACE study and from some 1,300 subjects provided by 6 global collaborators. Nearly every sample came with metadata listing a de-identified subject ID, COVID-19 status, age in years and sex. Where available, HLA class I and class II types were taken from metadata supplied by the sample provider and were not determined by assay-based typing. The investigation overall reported the following: How much clinical and demographic metadata was included differed by source and by participant, and the metadata was provided uncurated.

TCRbeta CDR3 regions were amplified from genomic DNA using the immunoSEQ Assay, a bias-controlled multiplex PCR. The authors' analysis ran thus. Within the assay, amplification of reference gene primers was used to estimate how many nucleated cells each sample contained. To quantify the absolute abundance of each unique TCRbeta CDR3 rearrangement, sequence reads were collapsed and filtered. For each sample, productive Simpson clonality was calculated as the square root of Simpson's diversity index across productive rearrangements. Sourced from immuneACCESS, this table was stored by TCRdb with only in-frame sequences that have V and J called. A share of the clones is absent; for the studies checked, an unresolved V gene accounts for under half, and the remainder has no known explanation. Clone size and the V and J calls come from that table; the DNA yielded D and trimming. This sample has 180,000 or so clones in its table, and about 86% of those were observed once. The ten largest clones add up to roughly 8% of the sample.

Reading the germline V gene gives CDR1 MDHEN and CDR2 SYDVKM. V sheds 1 base and J sheds 8 bases, leaving 8 bases between their ends. The CDR3 goes from the cysteine to the phenylalanine over 12 residues. The kept DNA is CDR3 alone, 36 bases in frame from the first base. The collaborating institutions used their own protocols to collect whole blood in K2EDTA tubes. For TCRbeta analysis, collaborator samples were shipped as frozen whole blood, as isolated PBMCs, or as DNA extracted from either sample type. This clone was observed a single time. The target of this receptor is not known. One base away there is no much larger clone; base qualities are not given.

The specimen sequenced was peripheral blood. The TCR was taken from a man between 60 and 75 years old with acute or convalescent COVID-19. This sequence uses TRBV28 and TRBJ1-2, with no confident D gene call. The DNA is as follows: TGTGCCAGCAGTTTATTGGCGGGGGGCTACACCTTC. Its protein is CASSLLAGGYTF.